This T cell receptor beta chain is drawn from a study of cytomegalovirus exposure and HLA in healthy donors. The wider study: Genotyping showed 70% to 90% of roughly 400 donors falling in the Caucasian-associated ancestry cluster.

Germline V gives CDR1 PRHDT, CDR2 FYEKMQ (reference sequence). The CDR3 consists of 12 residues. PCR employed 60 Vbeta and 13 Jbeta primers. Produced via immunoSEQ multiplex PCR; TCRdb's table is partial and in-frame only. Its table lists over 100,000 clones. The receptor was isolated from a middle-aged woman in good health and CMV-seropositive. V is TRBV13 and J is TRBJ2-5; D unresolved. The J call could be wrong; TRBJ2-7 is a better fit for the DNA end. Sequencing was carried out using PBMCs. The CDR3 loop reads CASSLGGNEQYF. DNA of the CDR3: TGTGCCAGCAGCTTAGGGGGCAACGAGCAGTACTTC.